The source of this T cell receptor beta chain is a study of shared clonotypes between healthy human individuals. Germline V gives CDR1 MNHEY, CDR2 SMNVEV (reference sequence). V was trimmed by 5 bases and J by 5 bases, leaving 18 bases between them. The CDR3 contains 15 residues. From CD4+ cells came CD45RA+ naive and CD45RA-negative memory subsets. Profiled with immunoSEQ multiplex PCR; TCRdb holds only in-frame clones, not every one. The sample contains approximately 1,500,000 clones, over 95% of which appear only once. The clonotype was recovered from a man between 25 and 39 years old in good health. V gene TRBV27 combines with J gene TRBJ1-1; D unresolved. The specimen sequenced was naive CD4+ T cells sorted from blood. Subset specified: CD45RA+ positively selected. CDR3 nucleotides: TGTGCCAGCAGTGGCCGTTCGAGAGCGCGAACTGAAGCTTTCTTT. It codes for CASSGRSRARTEAFF.